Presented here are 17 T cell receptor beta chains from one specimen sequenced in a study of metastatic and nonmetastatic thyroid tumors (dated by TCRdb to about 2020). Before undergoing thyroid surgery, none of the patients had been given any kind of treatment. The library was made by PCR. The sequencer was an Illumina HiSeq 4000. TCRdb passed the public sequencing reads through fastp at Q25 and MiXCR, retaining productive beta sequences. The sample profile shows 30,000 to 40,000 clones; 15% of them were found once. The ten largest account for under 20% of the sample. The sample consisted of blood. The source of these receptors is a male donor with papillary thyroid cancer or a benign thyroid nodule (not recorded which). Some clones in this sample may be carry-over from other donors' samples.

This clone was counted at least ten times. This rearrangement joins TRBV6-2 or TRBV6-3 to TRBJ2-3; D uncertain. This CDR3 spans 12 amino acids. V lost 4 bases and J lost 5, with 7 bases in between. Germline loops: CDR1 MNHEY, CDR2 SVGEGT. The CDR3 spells CASSSQGDTQYF. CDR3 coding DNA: TGTGCCAGCAGTTCCCAAGGAGATACGCAGTATTTT.

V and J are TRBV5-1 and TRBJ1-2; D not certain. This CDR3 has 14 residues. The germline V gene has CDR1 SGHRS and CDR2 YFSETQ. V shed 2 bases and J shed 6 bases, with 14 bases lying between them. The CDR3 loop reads CASSLRPEVHGYTF. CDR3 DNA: TGCGCCAGCAGCTTAAGACCAGAGGTCCATGGCTACACCTTC.

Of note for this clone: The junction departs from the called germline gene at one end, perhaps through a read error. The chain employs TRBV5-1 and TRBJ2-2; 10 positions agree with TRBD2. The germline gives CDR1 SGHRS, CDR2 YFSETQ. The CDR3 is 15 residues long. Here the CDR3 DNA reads TGCGCCAGCAGCTTGCGGAGCGGGAGGGCCGGGGTGCTGTTTTTT. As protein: CASSLRSGRAGVLFF.

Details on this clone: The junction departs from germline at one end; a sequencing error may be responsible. The CDR3 sequence is CANSARISDLHF. For the CDR3, the DNA is TGTGCCAACAGTGCCAGGATTTCGGACCTCCACTTT. The genes are TRBV6-1 and TRBJ1-6; D remains ambiguous. This CDR3 has 12 amino acids. CDR1 MNHNS and CDR2 SASEGT come from the germline V gene.

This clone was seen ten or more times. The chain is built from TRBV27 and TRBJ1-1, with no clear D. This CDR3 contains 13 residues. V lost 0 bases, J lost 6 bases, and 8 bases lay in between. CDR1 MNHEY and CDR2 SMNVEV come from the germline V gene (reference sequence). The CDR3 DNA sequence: TGTGCCAGCAGTTTATCGTGGGGTGCTGAAGCTTTCTTT. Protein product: CASSLSWGAEAFF.

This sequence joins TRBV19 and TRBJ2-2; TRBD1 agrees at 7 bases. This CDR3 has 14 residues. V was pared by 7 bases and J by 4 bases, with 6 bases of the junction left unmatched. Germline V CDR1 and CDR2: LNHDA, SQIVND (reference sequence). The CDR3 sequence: CASNTGEGTGELFF. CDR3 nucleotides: TGTGCCAGTAACACAGGGGAAGGCACCGGGGAGCTGTTTTTT.

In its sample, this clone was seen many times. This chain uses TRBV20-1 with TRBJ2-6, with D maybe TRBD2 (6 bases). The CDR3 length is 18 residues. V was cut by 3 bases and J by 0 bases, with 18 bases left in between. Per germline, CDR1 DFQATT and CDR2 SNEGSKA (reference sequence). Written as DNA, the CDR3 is TGCAGTGCTAGGGAGGGAGGCCCAGTGTACTCTGGGGCCAACGTCCTGACTTTC. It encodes CSAREGGPVYSGANVLTF.

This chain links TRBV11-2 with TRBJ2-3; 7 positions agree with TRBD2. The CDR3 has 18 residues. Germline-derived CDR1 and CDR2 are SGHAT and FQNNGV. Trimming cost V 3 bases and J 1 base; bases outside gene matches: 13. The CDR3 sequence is CASSFSVGGGRGTDTQYF. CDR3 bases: TGTGCCAGCAGCTTCTCGGTTGGGGGGGGAAGGGGCACAGATACGCAGTATTTT.

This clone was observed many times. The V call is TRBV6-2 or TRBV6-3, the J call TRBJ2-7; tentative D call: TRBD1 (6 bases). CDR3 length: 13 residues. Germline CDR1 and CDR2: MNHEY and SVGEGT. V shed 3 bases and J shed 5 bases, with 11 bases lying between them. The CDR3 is CASSYNRVNEQYF. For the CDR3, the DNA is TGTGCCAGCAGTTATAACAGGGTTAACGAGCAGTACTTC.

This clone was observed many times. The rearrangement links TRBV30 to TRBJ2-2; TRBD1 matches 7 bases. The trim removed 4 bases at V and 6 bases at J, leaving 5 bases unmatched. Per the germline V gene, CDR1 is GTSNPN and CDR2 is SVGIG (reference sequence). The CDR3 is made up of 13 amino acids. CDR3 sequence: CAWTGQAAGELFF. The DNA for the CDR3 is TGTGCCTGGACCGGACAGGCGGCCGGGGAGCTGTTTTTT.

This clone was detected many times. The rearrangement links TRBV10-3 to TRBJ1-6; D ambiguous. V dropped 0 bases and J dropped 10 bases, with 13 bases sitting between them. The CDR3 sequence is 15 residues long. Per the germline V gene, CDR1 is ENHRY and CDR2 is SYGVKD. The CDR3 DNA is TGTGCCATCAGTGAGTCTAGCTCACCTCAATCACCCCTCCACTTT. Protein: CAISESSSPQSPLHF.

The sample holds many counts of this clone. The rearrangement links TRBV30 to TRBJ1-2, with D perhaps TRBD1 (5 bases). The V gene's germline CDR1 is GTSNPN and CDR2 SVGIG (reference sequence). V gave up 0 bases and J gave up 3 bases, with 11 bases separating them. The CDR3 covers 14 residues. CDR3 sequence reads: CAWSVGRVYYGYTF. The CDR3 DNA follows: TGTGCCTGGAGTGTGGGCAGGGTCTACTATGGCTACACCTTC.

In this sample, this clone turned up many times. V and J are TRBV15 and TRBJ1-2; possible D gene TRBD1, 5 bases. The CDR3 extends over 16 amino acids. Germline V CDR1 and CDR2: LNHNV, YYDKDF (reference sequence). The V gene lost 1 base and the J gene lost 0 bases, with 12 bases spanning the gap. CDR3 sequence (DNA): TGTGCCACCAGCAGAGGAGGGGCAGCAGCTAACTATGGCTACACCTTC. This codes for CATSRGGAAANYGYTF.

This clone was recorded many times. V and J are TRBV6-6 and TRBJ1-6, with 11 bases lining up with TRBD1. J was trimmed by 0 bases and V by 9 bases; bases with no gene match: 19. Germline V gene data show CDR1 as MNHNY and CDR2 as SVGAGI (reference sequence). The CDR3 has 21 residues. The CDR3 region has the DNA TGTGCCAGGCCGGGACAGGGGGACGATTCCAACTCGAGCTCCTATAATTCACCCCTCCACTTT. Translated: CARPGQGDDSNSSSYNSPLHF.

The CDR3 is CSAFYSGGTDTQYF. The CDR3 nucleotides read TGCAGTGCTTTCTATAGCGGCGGCACAGATACGCAGTATTTT. The V and J genes are TRBV20-1 and TRBJ2-3; D might be TRBD2 (6 bases). V was trimmed by 5 bases and J by 1 base, leaving 13 bases between them. The CDR3 is 14 amino acids. Germline loops: CDR1 DFQATT, CDR2 SNEGSKA (reference sequence).

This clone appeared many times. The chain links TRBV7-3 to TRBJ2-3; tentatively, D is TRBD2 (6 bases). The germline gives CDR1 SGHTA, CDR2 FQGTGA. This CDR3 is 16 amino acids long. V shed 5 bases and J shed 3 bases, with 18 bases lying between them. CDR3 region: CASSPFGSTATDTQYF. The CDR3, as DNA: TGTGCCAGCAGCCCTTTCGGGAGTACCGCAACAGATACGCAGTATTTT.

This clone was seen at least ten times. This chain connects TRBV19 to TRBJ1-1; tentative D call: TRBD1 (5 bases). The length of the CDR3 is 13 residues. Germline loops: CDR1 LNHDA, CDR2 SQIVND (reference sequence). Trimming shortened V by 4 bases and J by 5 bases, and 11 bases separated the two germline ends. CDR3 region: CASSSYRRTEAFF. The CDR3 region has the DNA TGTGCCAGTAGTAGTTACAGGAGAACTGAAGCTTTCTTT. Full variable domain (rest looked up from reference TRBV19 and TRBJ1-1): DGGITQSPKYLFRKEGQNVTLSCEQNLNHDAMYWYRQDPGQGLRLIYYSQIVNDFQKGDIAEGYSVSREKKESFPLTVTSAQKNPTAFYLCASSSYRRTEAFFGQGTRLTVV.